This entry describes one T cell receptor beta chain. Its antigen is not known. These data come from a study of beta chain features in type 1 diabetes. General study points: Naive, central memory and Treg TCRB repertoires appeared more alike in patients than in healthy donors. Sequencing of cDNA might inflate the share of cells that strongly express TCR. The analysis here could not establish whether HLA type shapes TCRB rearrangement.

Central memory, naive, regulatory and stem cell-like memory CD4+ cells were sorted by CD45RO/CCR7/CD25/CD127/CD95/CD27. The V segment lost 4 bases and the J segment 7 bases; nucleotides outside the gene matches: 12. Per germline, CDR1 MGHDK and CDR2 SYGVNS. The CDR3 is made up of 17 amino acids. The authors reverse transcribed all of the isolated RNA, so sequencing captured expressed TCRB transcripts. Profiled with immunoSEQ multiplex PCR; TCRdb holds only in-frame clones, not every one. The sample lists under 900,000 clones, roughly 15% occurring once. The V call is TRBV25-1, the J call TRBJ2-5; 13 bases line up with TRBD2. The sequenced material came from naive CD4+ T cells from blood. This sequence was found in a woman aged 18-30 years in good health. CDR3 sequence (DNA): TGTGCCAGCAGTGTAACTAGCGGGAGGGGCCAGTTCTGGACCCAGTACTTC. It encodes CASSVTSGRGQFWTQYF. The variable domain in full, completed from reference TRBV25-1 and TRBJ2-5, reads EADIYQTPRYLVIGTGKKITLECSQTMGHDKMYWYQQDPGMELHLIHYSYGVNSTEKGDLSSESTVSRIRTEHFPLTLESARPSHTSQYLCASSVTSGRGQFWTQYFGPGTRLLVL.